The clone carrying this TCR beta chain qualifies as medium-sized. As yet, its antigen is unknown. Trimming took 3 bases from V and 7 from J; bases not matched to a gene: 13. This CDR3 spans 16 amino acids. Germline values: CDR1 SGDLS, CDR2 YYNGEE. This specimen belongs to a study of CD8 T cells in ankylosing spondylitis. Study outcomes and limitations: Disease-linked clones were reportedly significantly enriched in matched ankylosing spondylitis synovial fluid. As for the disease-linked clones, they showed a CD8+ phenotype and occurred at relatively low frequencies in peripheral blood. A motif of 8 or 9 highly homologous TCR beta variants was seen as apparently characteristic of ankylosing spondylitis blood.

Making use of molecular barcodes, quantitative 5'-RACE generated TCR beta libraries. Each CDR3 protein is one row after TCRdb ran MiXCR on the 5' RACE reads. Among 7,000 to 8,500 distinct CDR3 sequences listed, 8.2% were seen once. The source of this sequence is a male donor with ankylosing spondylitis or in good health (not recorded which). Material for sequencing was blood, either unsorted or a sorted T cell fraction (not recorded which). V usage is TRBV9 and J usage is TRBJ1-2; 9 nucleotides match TRBD1. CDR3 protein: CASSAGQGEAMAGYTF. The DNA of the CDR3 is TGTGCCAGCAGCGCGGGACAGGGAGAGGCTATGGCTGGCTACACCTTC.